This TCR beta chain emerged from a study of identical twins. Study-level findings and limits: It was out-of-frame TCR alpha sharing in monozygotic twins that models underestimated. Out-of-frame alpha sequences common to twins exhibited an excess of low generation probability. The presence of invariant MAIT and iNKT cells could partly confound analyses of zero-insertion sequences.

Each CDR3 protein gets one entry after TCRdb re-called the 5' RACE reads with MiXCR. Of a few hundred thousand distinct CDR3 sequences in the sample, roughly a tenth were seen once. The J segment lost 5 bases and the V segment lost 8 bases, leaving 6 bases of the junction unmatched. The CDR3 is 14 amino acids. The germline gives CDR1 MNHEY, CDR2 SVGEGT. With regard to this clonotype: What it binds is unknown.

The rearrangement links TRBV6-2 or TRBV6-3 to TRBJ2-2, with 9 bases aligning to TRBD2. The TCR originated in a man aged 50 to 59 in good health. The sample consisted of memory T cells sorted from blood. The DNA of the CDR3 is TGTGCCAGCTGGCTAGCGGGGAGGACCGGGGAGCTGTTTTTT. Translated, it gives CASWLAGRTGELFF.